A few counts support the clone carrying this T cell receptor beta chain. V lost 1 base to trimming and J lost 4 bases; unmatched junction nucleotides: 8. This CDR3 is 18 amino acids long. CDR1 is SGHKS and CDR2 is YYEKEE in the germline V gene (reference sequence). The data were taken from a study of siplizumab effects on memory and regulatory T cells. Using immunoSEQ multiplex PCR, the repertoire was profiled, and TCRdb retains in-frame clones only, with some absent. The sample holds 90,000 to 120,000 clones, 75% to 95% seen once. Sequenced sample: CD4+ T cells sorted from blood. The TCR was taken from a human donor in good health. Some clones in this sample may be carry-over from other donors' samples. This chain uses TRBV5-5 with TRBJ2-2, with 12 bases matching TRBD2. The CDR3 region is CASSLSLAGGPLTGELFF. The CDR3 coding sequence is TGTGCCAGCAGCTTGAGCCTAGCGGGAGGGCCGCTCACCGGGGAGCTGTTTTTT.